This T cell receptor beta chain was found in a study of blood T cell repertoires in COVID-19. Looking at the study overall: Sites in the United States, Italy and Spain provided acute and convalescent COVID-19 samples.

In the study's own analysis: Reference gene primer amplification gave estimated nucleated cell counts. Measured with immunoSEQ multiplex PCR; TCRdb has only the in-frame clones, and not every one. V and J calls and clone size come straight from that table; D and trimming were deduced from the DNA. The top ten hold 2% to 2.5% of the sample, which has about 50,000 clones, around 88% seen once. Germline values: CDR1 LGHDT, CDR2 YNNKEL (reference sequence). The V and J ends lost 4 bases and 4 bases respectively, with 9 bases between them. The CDR3 spans 13 residues. The source of this sequence is a woman aged 55 to 70 with acute or convalescent COVID-19. This chain uses TRBV3-1 (or the pseudogene TRBV3-2) with TRBJ2-3, with D tentatively TRBD2 (5 bases). Sequencing was done on a sample of peripheral blood. Here the CDR3 DNA reads TGTGCCAGCAGCCCTGCTAGCCCAGATACGCAGTATTTT. Translating gives CASSPASPDTQYF.